Here is one TCR beta chain with its context. The antigen is unknown. The CDR3 has 15 residues. CDR1 is SGHDT and CDR2 is YYEEEE in the germline V gene. V was cut by 2 bases and J by 2 bases, with 13 bases left in between. Data came from immunoSEQ multiplex PCR; TCRdb stores just in-frame clones and leaves some out. The table lists 97,000 or so clones, roughly 90% of them singletons. The sample belongs to a study of T cell responses to AZD1222 COVID-19 vaccine. Study-wide results and limits: At baseline, just 5 or 6 AZD1222 recipients tested seropositive. Clonal diversity was possibly underestimated, and the donors were mostly white British, with more females.

Pooling was applied to second doses at about 4 or about 12 weeks. Sequences were derived from peripheral blood, sampled 28 days after the second AZD1222 dose. V is TRBV5-6 and J is TRBJ1-1; D is perhaps TRBD1 (6 bases). The receptor was isolated from an adult who received the AZD1222 COVID-19 vaccine. CDR3 region: CASSFSGAGNTEAFF. DNA of the CDR3: TGTGCCAGCAGCTTCTCAGGGGCGGGTAACACTGAAGCTTTCTTT.